This entry is about one TCR beta chain. Other nucleotide sequences in the sample specify the same CDR3. Sorted cells reached over 98% purity in every population. The sequenced template was cDNA made from the entire isolated RNA. Produced via immunoSEQ multiplex PCR; TCRdb's table is partial and in-frame only. This sample has 140,000 to 150,000 clones, with approximately 52% found just once. The sample belongs to a study of beta chain features in type 1 diabetes. Study as a whole: The study found patients and healthy donors alike in age, gender and cell yields.

CDR3 length: 15 amino acids. V was clipped by 0 bases and J by 2 bases; unmatched bases: 3. Germline loops: CDR1 SGHTA, CDR2 FQGNSA. The sequenced sample consisted of Tregs from blood. The TCR originated in a man aged 18-30 years in good health. V gene TRBV7-2 combines with J gene TRBJ2-7; 8 nucleotides match TRBD1. The CDR3 spells CASSLAGTGTYEQYF. In DNA, the CDR3 is TGTGCCAGCAGCTTAGCCGGGACAGGAACCTACGAGCAGTACTTC.